These 31 T cell receptor beta chains were sequenced from one sample in a study of early T cells in non-severe SARS-CoV-2 infection. TCRdb itself ran the 5' RACE reads through MiXCR, one entry per CDR3 protein. Altogether tens of thousands of distinct CDR3 sequences are present, about 10% being singletons, with the ten largest covering 4.5% to 5.5%. Sequencing used whole blood. The receptor set was obtained from an adult who was a healthcare worker with PCR-confirmed SARS-CoV-2 infection or an uninfected control (not recorded which).

The table lists this clonotype with many counts. The chain recombines TRBV29-1 with TRBJ1-1; no clear D gene. In germline, CDR1 is SQVTM, CDR2 ANQGSEA. The CDR3 consists of 12 residues. V dropped 2 bases and J dropped 0 bases, with 4 bases sitting between them. The CDR3 protein is CSVERMNTEAFF. The CDR3 DNA is TGCAGCGTTGAACGAATGAACACTGAAGCTTTCTTT.

This clonotype occurred many times. V and J are TRBV6-2 or TRBV6-3 and TRBJ2-7; tentatively, D is TRBD2 (5 bases). The V end lost 8 bases, the J end lost 5 bases, and 13 bases lay between the germline ends. The CDR3 runs to 12 residues. Per germline, CDR1 MNHEY and CDR2 SVGEGT. The CDR3 spells CASDSGMDEQYF. The DNA for the CDR3 is TGTGCCAGCGATTCGGGGATGGACGAGCAGTACTTC.

Ten or more counts support this clonotype. The V and J genes are TRBV18 and TRBJ2-2, with TRBD1 matching over 8 bases. Germline assignment: CDR1 KGHSH and CDR2 LQKENI. The CDR3 has 17 amino acids. After removal of 3 bases from V and 5 bases from J, the junction contained 11 bases not matched to a gene. CDR3 nucleotides: TGTGCCAGCTCACCGCAGTCGCTCCAGGGGGCAACCGGGGAGCTGTTTTTT. Amino acid sequence: CASSPQSLQGATGELFF.

Turning to this clonotype: One end of the junction does not line up with germline, which may come from a read error. The chain combines TRBV7-2 with TRBJ2-7, with 12 bases lining up with TRBD2. The length of the CDR3 is 15 residues. CDR1 is SGHTA, CDR2 FQGNSA, per germline. CDR3 region: CASSSLAGGPYGQYF. The CDR3 DNA reads TGTGCCAGCAGCTCACTAGCGGGAGGTCCTTACGGGCAGTACTTC.

Remarks on this clonotype: A much larger clone lies a single base off, so this may be a read error. This chain links TRBV7-9 with TRBJ1-1, with 7 positions matching TRBD1. Germline CDR1 and CDR2: SEHNR and FQNEAQ (reference sequence). After removal of 5 bases from V and 13 bases from J, the junction contained 10 bases not matched to a gene. The CDR3 has 12 residues. CDR3 coding DNA: TGTGCCAGCAGCCCGGGACGTCAGGGGGTTTTCTTT. Translating it yields CASSPGRQGVFF. Complete variable domain (other parts from reference TRBV7-9 and TRBJ1-1): DTGVSQNPRHKITKRGQNVTFRCDPISEHNRLYWYRQTLGQGPEFLTYFQNEAQLEKSRLLSDRFSAERPKGSFSTLEIQRTEQGDSAMYLCASSPGRQGVFFGQGTRLTVV.

This clonotype was seen repeatedly, ten times or more. As DNA, the CDR3 is TGTGCCAGCAGCACCGGACACGGTACGCAGTATTTT. This gives the protein CASSTGHGTQYF. The chain couples TRBV5-6 to TRBJ2-3, with D possibly matching TRBD1 (5 bases). Trimming took off 4 bases at V and 8 bases at J, with 11 bases between the two ends. This CDR3 spans 12 amino acids. Looked up from germline, CDR1 is SGHDT and CDR2 is YYEEEE. The variable domain in full, with the rest retrieved from reference TRBV5-6 and TRBJ2-3, is DAGVTQSPTHLIKTRGQQVTLRCSPKSGHDTVSWYQQALGQGPQFIFQYYEEEERQRGNFPDRFSGHQFPNYSSELNVNALLLGDSALYLCASSTGHGTQYFGPGTRLTVL.

The V and J genes are TRBV6-6 and TRBJ2-2; TRBD2 aligns across 8 bases. The CDR3 contains 16 residues. Germline V gene data show CDR1 as MNHNY and CDR2 as SVGAGI (reference sequence). The V gene end was trimmed by 5 bases and the J gene end by 4 bases; junction bases not matched to a gene: 9. The CDR3 bases are TGTGCCAGCAGTCCGGCTAATCGGGGGGGCACCGGGGAGCTGTTTTTT. Translating gives CASSPANRGGTGELFF.

J is TRBJ2-1 and V is TRBV9; D not resolved. Germline loops: CDR1 SGDLS, CDR2 YYNGEE. The V gene lost 4 bases and the J gene lost 3 bases, with 26 bases spanning the gap. This CDR3 region has 19 residues. The CDR3 nucleotides read TGTGCCAGCAGCCCGACCCGATTTAGTACTTGGGGATACTACAATGAGCAGTTCTTC. Protein sequence: CASSPTRFSTWGYYNEQFF.

This clonotype was observed at least ten times. The chain carries TRBV7-2 and TRBJ1-2; D is unclear. Trimming left V 1 base short and J 0 bases short, with 9 bases between. Germline V CDR1 and CDR2: SGHTA, FQGNSA. This CDR3 is 15 amino acids long. This chain's CDR3 is CASSLVLGANYGYTF. CDR3 in DNA: TGTGCCAGCAGCTTAGTATTGGGAGCTAACTATGGCTACACCTTC.

This clonotype appeared many times. V gene TRBV12-3 or TRBV12-4 combines with J gene TRBJ2-2, with TRBD2 as a possible D gene (5 bases). This CDR3 contains 14 residues. The V end lost 7 bases, the J end lost 6 bases, and 15 bases lay between the germline ends. This CDR3 reads CASTSRAGAGELFF. CDR3 DNA: TGTGCCAGCACCTCCCGGGCCGGGGCCGGGGAGCTGTTTTTT.

This clonotype was observed many times. This rearrangement joins TRBV6-2 or TRBV6-3 to TRBJ2-1, with D possibly being TRBD1 or TRBD2 (6 bases each). Deletions cut 1 base from V and 8 bases from J, with 15 bases between. This CDR3 is built from 15 residues. The germline V gene encodes CDR1 MNHEY and CDR2 SVGEGT. For the CDR3, the DNA is TGTGCCAGCAGTTACTTCAGGGGAGGTGTTGATGAGCAGTTCTTC. This gives the protein CASSYFRGGVDEQFF.

Many counts were recorded for this clonotype. V and J are TRBV11-2 and TRBJ1-1; no reliable D call. In germline, CDR1 is SGHAT, CDR2 FQNNGV. The CDR3 has 16 amino acids. Trimming cost V 4 bases and J 2 bases, with 17 bases left between them. CDR3 DNA sequence: TGTGCCAGCAGCTCCTTCCTTCTAGAGAGCAACACTGAAGCTTTCTTT. This sequence encodes CASSSFLLESNTEAFF.

The V gene is TRBV30, the J gene TRBJ2-3; 7 bases are a match to TRBD1. V trimming: 2 bases; J trimming: 5 bases; junction bases outside the gene matches: 13. This CDR3 is built from 16 residues. CDR1 is GTSNPN and CDR2 is SVGIG in the germline V gene (reference sequence). The CDR3 DNA sequence: TGTGCCTGGAGTCCGATCGGAGACAGGGTTGGAGATACGCAGTATTTT. Residues: CAWSPIGDRVGDTQYF.

This clonotype occurred many times. The chain's CDR3 is CASRFTGRGDGYTF. CDR3 coding DNA: TGTGCCAGCAGATTTACAGGCAGGGGAGATGGCTACACCTTC. The chain recombines TRBV6-6 with TRBJ1-2; D is possibly TRBD1 (6 bases). Germline V lookup: CDR1 MNHNY, CDR2 SVGAGI (reference sequence). Trimming stripped 6 bases from V and 6 bases from J, with 17 bases between. The CDR3 consists of 14 residues.

This clonotype was observed at least ten times. This chain uses TRBV5-8 with TRBJ2-5, with TRBD1 identical over 8 bases. CDR3 size: 13 residues. Germline V lookup: CDR1 SGHTS, CDR2 YDEGEE. V lost 7 bases to trimming and J lost 2 bases; unmatched junction nucleotides: 4. CDR3 DNA sequence: TGTGCCAGCGGCCGGGACAGGCAAGAGACCCAGTACTTC. Translated: CASGRDRQETQYF.

This clonotype appeared many times. The chain employs TRBV29-1 and TRBJ2-1; perhaps TRBD1 as D (6 bases). The CDR3 covers 17 residues. V was cut by 0 bases and J by 5 bases, with 20 bases left in between. Looked up from germline, CDR1 is SQVTM and CDR2 is ANQGSEA. This CDR3 reads CSVEELAGAKLDNEQFF. In DNA form, the CDR3 reads TGCAGCGTTGAAGAATTGGCAGGGGCGAAACTAGACAATGAGCAGTTCTTC.

The chain joins TRBV4-2 to TRBJ1-2; 8 nucleotides agree with TRBD1. CDR1 is LGHNA and CDR2 is YNFKEQ in the germline V gene. The J segment lost 7 bases and the V segment lost 4 bases, leaving 5 bases of the junction unmatched. The CDR3 loop spans 13 amino acids. CDR3 coding DNA: TGTGCCAGCAGCCCTGCAGGGGGCCTTGGCTACACCTTC. This codes for CASSPAGGLGYTF.

V gene TRBV7-9 combines with J gene TRBJ2-7; D possibly corresponds to TRBD1 (5 bases). Trimming took 3 bases from V and 3 from J, leaving 6 bases between them. The CDR3 length is 12 residues. Looked up from germline, CDR1 is SEHNR and CDR2 is FQNEAQ (reference sequence). CDR3 residues: CASSFDSYEQYF. CDR3 DNA sequence: TGTGCCAGCAGCTTTGACAGCTACGAGCAGTACTTC. Supplemented by reference TRBV7-9 and TRBJ2-7, the full variable domain reads DTGVSQNPRHKITKRGQNVTFRCDPISEHNRLYWYRQTLGQGPEFLTYFQNEAQLEKSRLLSDRFSAERPKGSFSTLEIQRTEQGDSAMYLCASSFDSYEQYFGPGTRLTVT.

The table lists this clonotype with many counts. This rearrangement joins TRBV19 to TRBJ1-6; the D is unclear. The V end lost 7 bases, the J end lost 8 bases, and 15 bases lay between the germline ends. Per germline, CDR1 LNHDA and CDR2 SQIVND (reference sequence). CDR3 length equals 14 residues. Written as DNA, the CDR3 is TGTGCCAGTAATCCGGGCCGAAGACATTCACCCCTCCACTTT. Translating gives CASNPGRRHSPLHF.

This clonotype was seen a handful of times. V and J are TRBV27 and TRBJ2-7, with 7 bases matching TRBD2. V lost 0 bases to trimming and J lost 6 bases; unmatched junction nucleotides: 8. The CDR3 has 15 amino acids. CDR1 is MNHEY, CDR2 SMNVEV, per germline (reference sequence). The DNA for the CDR3 is TGTGCCAGCAGTTTATCTCTAGCGGACACGTTCGAGCAGTACTTC. Encoded protein: CASSLSLADTFEQYF.

This clonotype has at least ten counts. This sequence joins TRBV5-1 and TRBJ1-1; D perhaps matches TRBD1 (6 bases). The CDR3 extends over 14 amino acids. In germline, CDR1 is SGHRS, CDR2 YFSETQ. Trimming took 0 bases from V and 2 from J, leaving 8 bases between them. In DNA form, the CDR3 reads TGCGCCAGCAGCTTGGCAGGGGCTAACACTGAAGCTTTCTTT. Amino acids: CASSLAGANTEAFF.

Ten or more counts support this clonotype. The chain couples TRBV7-2 to TRBJ2-1; 10 bases are a match to TRBD2. The length of the CDR3 is 16 residues. CDR1 and CDR2 from the germline V gene are SGHTA and FQGNSA. J gave up 7 bases and V 2 bases, and 8 bases lay outside the gene matches. The CDR3 is CASSLTAPSGGNEQFF. The DNA of the CDR3 is TGTGCCAGCAGCTTAACGGCCCCTAGCGGGGGTAATGAGCAGTTCTTC.

The genes are TRBV7-8 and TRBJ2-1; TRBD2 is a possible D gene (7 bases). V shed 2 bases and J shed 9 bases, with 20 bases lying between them. From germline, CDR1 is SGHVS and CDR2 FQNEAQ. This CDR3 is 16 amino acids long. The DNA of the CDR3 is TGTGCCAGCAGCTTAATTTTCGGGGAGGGCAGGGGTGAGCAGTTCTTC. This codes for CASSLIFGEGRGEQFF.

In its sample, this clonotype was seen a few times. V and J are TRBV6-6 and TRBJ2-2, with TRBD1 identical over 7 bases. This CDR3 has 19 residues. With V trimmed by 4 bases and J by 4 bases, 18 bases remained unmatched. CDR1 MNHNY and CDR2 SVGAGI come from the germline V gene (reference sequence). Here the CDR3 reads CASSSSNRGLARGTGELFF. The CDR3 region has the DNA TGTGCCAGCAGTTCTTCAAACAGGGGCCTAGCCAGGGGCACCGGGGAGCTGTTTTTT.

This clonotype was seen a few times. This chain uses TRBV6-1 with TRBJ2-7; 12 nucleotides align to TRBD2. CDR1 is MNHNS and CDR2 is SASEGT in the germline V gene. The CDR3 contains 15 residues. Unmatched junction bases numbered 8, after V lost 6 bases and J lost 5 bases. The CDR3 protein is CASSPLTSGGDEQYF. The CDR3 region has the DNA TGTGCCAGCAGCCCGTTGACTAGCGGGGGTGACGAGCAGTACTTC.

This clonotype was recorded many times. The chain uses TRBV9 and TRBJ1-1; 7 nucleotides align to TRBD1. Unmatched junction bases numbered 6, after V lost 0 bases and J lost 7 bases. Germline CDR1 reads SGDLS; CDR2 reads YYNGEE. CDR3 length equals 14 residues. CDR3 loop: CASSVVEGGIEAFF. CDR3 DNA: TGTGCCAGCAGCGTAGTTGAAGGGGGCATTGAAGCTTTCTTT.

This clonotype showed up many times. The chain employs TRBV20-1 and TRBJ2-7; 10 positions agree with TRBD1. The CDR3 totals 16 residues. Germline lookup yields CDR1 DFQATT and CDR2 SNEGSKA (reference sequence). J gave up 2 bases and V 3 bases, and 10 bases lay outside the gene matches. The CDR3 reads CSASPLGQGQAYEQYF. In nucleotides, the CDR3 is TGCAGTGCTAGCCCGTTGGGACAGGGGCAAGCCTACGAGCAGTACTTC.

The chain combines TRBV7-9 with TRBJ1-1; D gene ambiguous. The V end was cut by 2 bases, the J end by 4 bases, with 11 bases between. Germline values: CDR1 SEHNR, CDR2 FQNEAQ (reference sequence). The CDR3 is made up of 14 amino acids. CDR3 amino acids: CASSLIGKGTEAFF. Written as DNA, the CDR3 is TGTGCCAGCAGCTTAATAGGGAAGGGCACTGAAGCTTTCTTT.

This clonotype was observed many times. The V gene is TRBV18, the J gene TRBJ2-6, with no clear D. The V and J ends lost 2 bases and 0 bases respectively, with 11 bases between them. Germline CDR1 reads KGHSH; CDR2 reads LQKENI. The CDR3 extends over 17 amino acids. The CDR3 reads CASSPNFANSGANVLTF. In DNA form, the CDR3 reads TGTGCCAGCTCACCAAATTTTGCAAACTCTGGGGCCAACGTCCTGACTTTC.

The V gene is TRBV6-1, the J gene TRBJ2-3; D possibly uses TRBD1 or TRBD2 (5 bases each). CDR1 MNHNS and CDR2 SASEGT come from the germline V gene. This CDR3 spans 16 amino acids. Trimming stripped 4 bases from V and 0 bases from J, with 14 bases between. For the CDR3, the DNA is TGTGCCAGCAGTGGAGGAAGGGACCCTAGCACAGATACGCAGTATTTT. Its protein is CASSGGRDPSTDTQYF.

The genes are TRBV4-1 and TRBJ2-2; the match to TRBD2 covers 9 bases. CDR1 and CDR2 (germline): MGHRA, YSYEKL. This CDR3 region has 18 residues. V shed 0 bases and J 4 bases; nucleotides not matched to a gene: 9. CDR3 DNA: TGCGCCAGCAGCCAAGATATTAGGCGGGGGGGCCTCACCGGGGAGCTGTTTTTT. This translates into CASSQDIRRGGLTGELFF.